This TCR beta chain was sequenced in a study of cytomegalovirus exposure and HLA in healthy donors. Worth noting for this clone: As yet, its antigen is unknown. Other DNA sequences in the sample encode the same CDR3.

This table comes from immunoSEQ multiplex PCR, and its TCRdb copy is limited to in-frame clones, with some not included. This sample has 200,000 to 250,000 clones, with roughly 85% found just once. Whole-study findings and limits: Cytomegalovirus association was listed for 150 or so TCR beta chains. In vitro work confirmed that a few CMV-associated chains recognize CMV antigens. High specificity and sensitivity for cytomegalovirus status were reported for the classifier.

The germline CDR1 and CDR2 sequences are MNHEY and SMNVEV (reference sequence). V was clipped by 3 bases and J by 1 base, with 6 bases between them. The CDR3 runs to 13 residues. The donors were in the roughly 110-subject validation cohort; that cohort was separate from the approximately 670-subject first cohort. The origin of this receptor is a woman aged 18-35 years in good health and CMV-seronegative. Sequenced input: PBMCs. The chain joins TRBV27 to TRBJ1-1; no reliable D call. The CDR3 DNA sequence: TGTGCCAGCAGTTTGGGCCCGAACACTGAAGCTTTCTTT. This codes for CASSLGPNTEAFF.